What follows are 20 T cell receptor beta chains derived from one specimen sequenced in a study of control samples from healthy donors and cancer patients. The data were produced by immunoSEQ multiplex PCR, yet TCRdb's version contains in-frame clones alone and is incomplete. In the table there are about 150,000 clones, roughly 89% of which are singletons. Sequencing was performed on blood. The receptors were gathered from a man aged 25-45 years in good health.

The rearrangement uses TRBV6-2 or TRBV6-3 and TRBJ2-5; 12 bases align to TRBD2. The CDR3 sequence is 16 residues long. From germline, CDR1 is MNHEY and CDR2 SVGEGT. J gave up 5 bases and V 4 bases, and 8 bases lay outside the gene matches. CDR3 amino acids: CASSSRLAGALETQYF. The CDR3 DNA is TGTGCCAGCAGTTCCCGACTAGCGGGAGCACTTGAGACCCAGTACTTC.

The rearrangement uses TRBV18 and TRBJ2-5; 11 bases fit TRBD2. This CDR3 contains 15 residues. The germline V gene encodes CDR1 KGHSH and CDR2 LQKENI. Unmatched junction bases numbered 1, after V lost 1 base and J lost 3 bases. In DNA, the CDR3 is TGTGCCAGCTCACCACAGGGACTAGCGGAAGAGACCCAGTACTTC. The encoded protein is CASSPQGLAEETQYF. The variable domain in full, with the rest retrieved from reference TRBV18 and TRBJ2-5, is NAGVMQNPRHLVRRRGQEARLRCSPMKGHSHVYWYRQLPEEGLKFMVYLQKENIIDESGMPKERFSAEFPKEGPSILRIQQVVRGDSAAYFCASSPQGLAEETQYFGPGTRLLVL.

V is TRBV27 and J is TRBJ2-1, with D perhaps TRBD1 (5 bases). Trimming took off 3 bases at V and 10 bases at J, with 10 bases between the two ends. CDR1 and CDR2 (germline): MNHEY, SMNVEV (reference sequence). The CDR3 consists of 12 residues. CDR3 in amino acids: CASSFPKGEQFF. In DNA form, the CDR3 reads TGTGCCAGCAGTTTCCCCAAGGGGGAGCAGTTCTTC.

The chain uses TRBV15 and TRBJ2-2; 7 bases are a match to TRBD1. The CDR3 loop spans 16 amino acids. CDR1 LNHNV and CDR2 YYDKDF come from the germline V gene (reference sequence). J lost 4 bases, V lost 0 bases, and 5 bases had no gene match. CDR3 coding DNA: TGTGCCACCAGCAGAGAGGCCAGGGGGTCCACCGGGGAGCTGTTTTTT. This sequence encodes CATSREARGSTGELFF.

The chain links TRBV4-3 to TRBJ1-3, with 10 nucleotides matching TRBD1. V shed 0 bases and J 3 bases; nucleotides not matched to a gene: 8. Germline V gives CDR1 LGHNA, CDR2 YSLEER. The CDR3 has 18 amino acids. The CDR3 DNA follows: TGCGCCAGCAGCCAAGATTCTGGAGACAGGGGGCTTGGAAACACCATATATTTT. Its protein product is CASSQDSGDRGLGNTIYF.

This clone was seen a handful of times. The V call is TRBV19, the J call TRBJ1-1; D is uncertain. CDR1 LNHDA and CDR2 SQIVND come from the germline V gene (reference sequence). The V and J ends lost 3 bases and 6 bases respectively, with 17 bases between them. The CDR3 is 15 residues long. Here the CDR3 reads CASSMNGDLRAEAFF. The CDR3 coding sequence is TGTGCCAGTAGTATGAATGGGGATTTGAGGGCTGAAGCTTTCTTT. The full variable domain, with the rest looked up from reference TRBV19 and TRBJ1-1, is DGGITQSPKYLFRKEGQNVTLSCEQNLNHDAMYWYRQDPGQGLRLIYYSQIVNDFQKGDIAEGYSVSREKKESFPLTVTSAQKNPTAFYLCASSMNGDLRAEAFFGQGTRLTVV.

This sequence joins TRBV10-2 and TRBJ2-5, with D perhaps TRBD2 (5 bases). V was clipped by 0 bases and J by 5 bases, with 13 bases between them. Germline assignment: CDR1 WSHSY and CDR2 SAAADI. This CDR3 has 15 residues. CDR3 bases: TGCGCCAGCAGTGAGTCGGGGATTTCGGGGGAGACCCAGTACTTC. This codes for CASSESGISGETQYF.

The rearrangement joins TRBV7-2 to TRBJ2-1; 7 positions agree with TRBD1. V shed 8 bases and J 15 bases; nucleotides not matched to a gene: 13. Germline V CDR1 and CDR2: SGHTA, FQGNSA. The CDR3 loop spans 12 amino acids. CDR3 in DNA: TGTGCCAGCTTATCCATCGGCGACAGGGTGTTCTTC. Its protein product is CASLSIGDRVFF.

This chain joins TRBV10-3 and TRBJ2-7; D is possibly TRBD1 or TRBD2 (6 bases each). Trimming left V 10 bases short and J 6 bases short, with 16 bases between. The CDR3 covers 12 residues. Germline CDR1 and CDR2: ENHRY and SYGVKD. CDR3 in amino acids: CATSSGEAEQYF. CDR3 sequence (DNA): TGTGCCACCTCTTCAGGGGAGGCCGAGCAGTACTTC.

For the CDR3, the DNA is TGCGCCAGCAGCCAAGACCTAGCGGGTACGTACGAGCAGTACTTC. Amino acids: CASSQDLAGTYEQYF. The J gene is TRBJ2-7, the V gene TRBV4-3; 8 positions agree with TRBD2. J gave up 4 bases and V 0 bases, and 5 bases lay outside the gene matches. The CDR3 consists of 15 residues. CDR1 and CDR2 from the germline V gene are LGHNA and YSLEER.

This clone was observed once. The chain recombines TRBV5-6 with TRBJ2-2; possible D gene TRBD1, 5 bases. Germline loops: CDR1 SGHDT, CDR2 YYEEEE. V gave up 1 base and J gave up 5 bases, with 15 bases separating them. The CDR3 is 16 amino acids. CDR3 in DNA: TGTGCCAGCAGCTTGTCAGCAGGGTGGTCAACCGGGGAGCTGTTTTTT. Translation: CASSLSAGWSTGELFF. Combining the CDR3 with reference TRBV5-6 and TRBJ2-2 gives the whole variable domain DAGVTQSPTHLIKTRGQQVTLRCSPKSGHDTVSWYQQALGQGPQFIFQYYEEEERQRGNFPDRFSGHQFPNYSSELNVNALLLGDSALYLCASSLSAGWSTGELFFGEGSRLTVL.

The V call is TRBV7-2, the J call TRBJ2-5; the D is unclear. CDR1 is SGHTA, CDR2 FQGNSA, per germline. V gave up 5 bases and J gave up 2 bases, with 15 bases separating them. There are 15 residues in the CDR3. The CDR3: CASSPAAGRQETQYF. CDR3 nucleotide sequence: TGTGCCAGCAGCCCCGCCGCCGGGCGTCAAGAGACCCAGTACTTC.

This chain uses TRBV6-1 with TRBJ1-6; D remains unclear. The CDR3 loop spans 16 amino acids. V gave up 4 bases and J gave up 0 bases, with 10 bases separating them. Germline assignment: CDR1 MNHNS and CDR2 SASEGT. The CDR3 here is CASSGEASSYNSPLHF. In DNA form, the CDR3 reads TGTGCCAGCAGTGGGGAGGCAAGCTCCTATAATTCACCCCTCCACTTT.

This chain joins TRBV11-3 and TRBJ2-5; 14 positions match TRBD2. CDR3 length: 16 residues. From germline, CDR1 is SGHNT and CDR2 YENEEA. V lost 5 bases, J lost 5 bases, and 7 bases stayed unmatched. DNA for the CDR3: TGTGCCAGCAGCCACCCTGGACTAGCGGGAGGCGAGACCCAGTACTTC. It is translated as CASSHPGLAGGETQYF.

The V call is TRBV9, the J call TRBJ2-3; 10 bases fit TRBD2. The CDR3 is 15 residues long. The V segment lost 4 bases and the J segment 4 bases; nucleotides outside the gene matches: 6. Germline CDR1 reads SGDLS; CDR2 reads YYNGEE. CDR3 sequence reads: CASSRGTSEADTQYF. CDR3 DNA sequence: TGTGCCAGCAGCCGAGGGACTAGCGAAGCAGATACGCAGTATTTT. Together with reference TRBV9 and TRBJ2-3, the CDR3 gives the full variable domain: DSGVTQTPKHLITATGQRVTLRCSPRSGDLSVYWYQQSLDQGLQFLIQYYNGEERAKGNILERFSAQQFPDLHSELNLSSLELGDSALYFCASSRGTSEADTQYFGPGTRLTVL.

This sequence joins TRBV3-1 (or the pseudogene TRBV3-2) and TRBJ2-3; D possibly corresponds to TRBD2 (6 bases). CDR1 is LGHDT, CDR2 YNNKEL, per germline (reference sequence). The CDR3 runs 16 residues. V was clipped by 5 bases and J by 3 bases, with 18 bases between them. The CDR3 loop is CASSFWRAGLTDTQYF. For the CDR3, the DNA is TGTGCCAGCAGCTTTTGGAGGGCAGGGTTAACAGATACGCAGTATTTT.

As concerns this clone: This same CDR3 is encoded by further DNA sequences in the sample. V gene TRBV19 combines with J gene TRBJ2-7; a possible D gene is TRBD1 (6 bases). The CDR3 sequence is 13 residues long. The germline CDR1 and CDR2 sequences are LNHDA and SQIVND (reference sequence). V dropped 4 bases and J dropped 3 bases, with 10 bases sitting between them. CDR3 sequence (DNA): TGTGCCAGTAGTAGCCGGGACAACTACGAGCAGTACTTC. It yields the protein CASSSRDNYEQYF.

The chain combines TRBV29-1 with TRBJ1-1, with D uncertain. V was pared by 7 bases and J by 0 bases, with 12 bases between. Germline V gene sequence: CDR1 SQVTM, CDR2 ANQGSEA. The CDR3 consists of 13 residues. Here the CDR3 reads CSGGGGVNTEAFF. The DNA for the CDR3 is TGCAGCGGTGGTGGCGGTGTGAACACTGAAGCTTTCTTT.

The chain combines TRBV24-1 with TRBJ2-4; D gene ambiguous. This CDR3 is 15 amino acids long. Germline CDR1 KGHDR, CDR2 SFDVKD. V lost 3 bases, J lost 1 base, and 9 bases lay in between. Here the CDR3 DNA reads TGTGCCACCAGTGATGTGGGCAGCGCCAAAAACATTCAGTACTTC. It specifies CATSDVGSAKNIQYF.

This clone was seen a handful of times. This chain joins TRBV29-1 and TRBJ2-1; 9 bases line up with TRBD2. The junction had 4 bases not matched to a gene; V was cut back by 5 bases and J by 5 bases. The CDR3 is 13 residues long. Looked up from germline, CDR1 is SQVTM and CDR2 is ANQGSEA. CDR3 in amino acids: CSVNAGGDNEQFF. DNA for the CDR3: TGCAGCGTTAATGCGGGAGGGGACAATGAGCAGTTCTTC.